This T cell receptor beta chain originates from a study of T cells in Graves' hyperthyroidism and ophthalmopathy. This clonotype has a count of ten or more. Its antigen remains unidentified. V lost 8 bases and J lost 2; bases outside the gene matches: 9. The CDR3 consists of 14 residues. Notes on the study in general: Separating ophthalmopathy from stable hyperthyroidism was achieved by a 13 V-J model.

TCR beta CDR3 regions were amplified from RNA. HTBI primers were used for first-round RT-PCR of the TCR CDR3. TCRdb independently ran MiXCR on the multiplex PCR reads; one entry per CDR3 protein. Here the sample spans about 400,000 distinct CDR3 sequences, around an eighth being singletons. The sample was blood. This chain links TRBV12-3 or TRBV12-4 with TRBJ2-7, with 7 positions matching TRBD2. This receptor was taken from a man in his fifties or sixties with Graves' ophthalmopathy. CDR3 protein: CASLWGGKTYEQYF. In DNA, the CDR3 is TGTGCCAGCCTTTGGGGGGGAAAAACCTACGAGCAGTACTTC.